This T cell receptor (beta chain) was observed in a study of control samples from healthy donors and cancer patients. Trimming stripped 6 bases from V and 10 bases from J, with 12 bases between. Germline CDR1 SEHNR, CDR2 FQNEAQ (reference sequence). The CDR3 sequence is 11 residues long. Sequencing used immunoSEQ multiplex PCR; TCRdb keeps in-frame clones, though not all of them. The data hold 130,000 or so clones, with over 75% observed a single time. The chain employs TRBV7-9 and TRBJ1-1; possible D gene TRBD1, 6 bases. This clonotype originated in a man aged 40-49 years in good health. Sequencing input: blood. CDR3 region: CASRGAQAAFF. CDR3 nucleotide sequence: TGTGCCAGCAGGGGGGCACAGGCAGCTTTCTTT.